This T cell receptor beta chain was recovered during a study of shared clonotypes between healthy human individuals. About the research overall: Participating donors consisted of two women and three men aged 18 to 49. Findings of the study overall: Against clonotypes common to all four donors, non-shared ones had lower generation probabilities. Specimens sampled were limited to blood, with tissue repertoires likely differing. Among the subsets, naive ones generally showed larger estimated richness than memory ones.

Details on this clone: Its antigen is still unknown.

The protocol was immunoSEQ multiplex PCR, while the TCRdb copy is restricted to in-frame clones and leaves out a portion. The sample holds some 1,400,000 clones, 96% seen once. CDR1 is MDHEN and CDR2 is SYDVKM in the germline V gene. Trimming cost V 2 bases and J 2 bases, with 10 bases left between them. This CDR3 is 14 amino acids long. The sequence derives from a man aged 25-45 years in good health. The specimen sequenced was naive CD4+ T cells sorted from blood. Subset: CD45RA+ positively selected. The J gene is TRBJ2-7, the V gene TRBV28; D may be TRBD1 (6 bases). In nucleotides, the CDR3 is TGTGCCAGCAGTTTAAGGGGGACCCCCTACGAGCAGTACTTC. Translating gives CASSLRGTPYEQYF.